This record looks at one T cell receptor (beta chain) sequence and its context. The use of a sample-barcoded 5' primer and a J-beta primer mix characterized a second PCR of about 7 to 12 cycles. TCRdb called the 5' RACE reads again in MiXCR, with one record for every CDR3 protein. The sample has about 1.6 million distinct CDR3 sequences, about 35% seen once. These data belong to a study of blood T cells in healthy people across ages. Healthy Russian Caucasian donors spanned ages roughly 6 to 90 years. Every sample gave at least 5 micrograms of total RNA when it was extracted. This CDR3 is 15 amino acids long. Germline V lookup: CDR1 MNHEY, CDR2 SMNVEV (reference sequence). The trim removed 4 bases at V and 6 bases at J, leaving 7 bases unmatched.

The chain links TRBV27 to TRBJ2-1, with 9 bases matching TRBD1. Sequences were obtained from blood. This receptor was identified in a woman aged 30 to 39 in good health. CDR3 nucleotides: TGTGCCAGCAGTTCCGGACAGGGGAGGGGCAATGAGCAGTTCTTC. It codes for CASSSGQGRGNEQFF.